This is a list of T cell receptor beta chains from one sample in a study of CD8 T cells in Susac syndrome. TCRdb recomputed calls from the immunoSEQ multiplex PCR reads with MiXCR, one row per CDR3 protein. The table includes about 140,000 distinct CDR3 sequences, around 95% detected once. The sample consisted of CD8+ T cells from PBMCs. Receptors were obtained from a human donor with Susac syndrome. The CDR3 runs from the conserved cysteine through the conserved F or W. A D gene is named only where the DNA matches it firmly. The size of a clone is reported for some rows only, either as once, few or many, or as a class for expanded clones.

size	V	D	J	DNA	CDR3
NA	TRBV7-8	NA	TRBJ2-1	TGTGCCAGCAGCCGGGGGACCCAACATGAGCAGTTCTTC	CASSRGTQHEQFF
NA	TRBV20-1	NA	TRBJ1-2	TGCAGTGCTTCCAGTGCGACAGAGCATTCTGTCTTCTATGGCTACACCTTC	CSASSATEHSVFYGYTF
NA	TRBV25-1	TRBD1	TRBJ1-1	TGTGCCAGCAGCCCTCCTGACAGGGGAGGGACTGAAGCTTTCTTT	CASSPPDRGGTEAFF
NA	TRBV15	TRBD2	TRBJ2-1	TGTGCCACCGAACGACTAGCGGGAGTCGGTGAGCAGTTCTTC	CATERLAGVGEQFF
NA	TRBV4-1	NA	TRBJ2-5	TGCGCCAGCAGCCCTTTGCGGGACGGGGGAGAGACCCAGTACTTC	CASSPLRDGGETQYF
NA	TRBV20-1	TRBD2	TRBJ2-1	TGCAGTGCTAGACGTAGAGAGCTAGCGGGACCAGGGAATGAGCAGTTCTTC	CSARRRELAGPGNEQFF
NA	TRBV7-9	NA	TRBJ2-5	TGTGCCAGCAGCTTACTAGTCGTTACTCAAGAGACCCAGTACTTC	CASSLLVVTQETQYF
NA	TRBV27	TRBD2	TRBJ2-4	TGTGCCAGCAGTGGGGGACTAGCGCAAAACATTCAGTACTTC	CASSGGLAQNIQYF
NA	TRBV5-1	NA	TRBJ2-7	TGCGCCAGCAGCTTGGCGCCGTCCCCACTCGAGCAGTACTTC	CASSLAPSPLEQYF
NA	TRBV30	TRBD1	TRBJ1-1	TGTGCCTGGAGTGCCCCCTGGGACAGCCTTTGCGCTGAAGCTTTCTTT	CAWSAPWDSLCAEAFF
NA	TRBV6-5	TRBD1	TRBJ1-1	TGTGCCAGCACCGAGGGGGCCACCGACACTGAAGCTTTCTTT	CASTEGATDTEAFF
NA	TRBV7-3	NA	TRBJ2-1	TGTGCCAGCAGCTTAGGGGGTGGGGACTATGAGCAGTTCTTC	CASSLGGGDYEQFF
NA	TRBV12-3/TRBV12-4	NA	TRBJ2-1	TGTGCCAGCACCCCTGGGGAGGAGGGTGGCAATGAGCAGTTCTTC	CASTPGEEGGNEQFF
NA	TRBV28	NA	TRBJ1-1	TGTGCCAGCAGTGTTGATATCACCCGGACACTGGCGGTGAGCACTGAAGCTTTCTTT	CASSVDITRTLAVSTEAFF
NA	TRBV30	TRBD1	TRBJ1-5	TGTGCCTGGGACAAGGGGGCCCCCCAGCATTTT	CAWDKGAPQHF
once	TRBV24-1	NA	TRBJ2-7	TGTGCCACCAGTGAGGACAGCTACGAGCAGTACTTC	CATSEDSYEQYF
NA	TRBV4-1	NA	TRBJ2-1	TGCGCCAGCAGCCACGTGGGTCCTGAGGATGAGCAGTTCTTC	CASSHVGPEDEQFF
NA	TRBV9	NA	TRBJ2-7	TGTGCCAGCAGCCCTTCCGGGACCGACTACGAGCAGTACTTC	CASSPSGTDYEQYF
NA	TRBV29-1	TRBD2	TRBJ2-1	TGCAGCGTGGAAATGGAGGGAGGGCTGGATGAGCAGTTCTTC	CSVEMEGGLDEQFF
few	TRBV12-3/TRBV12-4	NA	TRBJ1-1	TGTGCCAGCAGTCCCTCCACTGAAGCTTTCTTT	CASSPSTEAFF
once	TRBV27	NA	TRBJ2-7	TGTGGGACGGGGCAGACCTCCTACGAGCAGTACTTC	CGTGQTSYEQYF
NA	TRBV9	TRBD1	TRBJ1-1	TGTGCCAGCACTGGGCAGGGGGGTGAAGCTTTCTTT	CASTGQGGEAFF
NA	TRBV7-9	NA	TRBJ2-5	TGTGCCAGCAGCCGACTATACCCCTCTCAAGAGACCCAGTACTTC	CASSRLYPSQETQYF
few	TRBV4-1	NA	TRBJ2-1	TGCGCCAGCAGCCAAGAGGGGAACGAGCAGTTCTTC	CASSQEGNEQFF
NA	TRBV14	NA	TRBJ2-5	TGTGCCAGCAGCCATTGGGGGGCACGACAACCCCTGGAGACCCAGTACTTC	CASSHWGARQPLETQYF
NA	TRBV28	NA	TRBJ2-7	TGTGCCAGCAGTCCGATTTCCCCGGGACGAAGCTACGAGCAGTACTTC	CASSPISPGRSYEQYF
NA	TRBV9	TRBD1	TRBJ1-2	TGTGCCAGCAGCGCACAGGGGAACTATGGCTACACCTTC	CASSAQGNYGYTF
NA	TRBV28	NA	TRBJ1-5	TGTGCCAGCAGTTTATCAGTAGACCATCAGCCCCAGCATTTT	CASSLSVDHQPQHF
NA	TRBV20-1	NA	TRBJ2-7	TGCAGTGCTAGAGTGCTCTACGAGCAGTACTTC	CSARVLYEQYF
NA	TRBV7-2	NA	TRBJ2-4	TGTGCCAGCAGCTTAGAAAGTCTGTACTTC	CASSLESLYF
once	TRBV10-3	NA	TRBJ2-3	TGTGCCATCACCGGGTACGGCACAGATACGCAGTATTTT	CAITGYGTDTQYF
once	TRBV29-1	TRBD1	TRBJ1-2	TGCAGCGTTATGGACAGGGATAACTATGGCTACACCTTC	CSVMDRDNYGYTF
NA	TRBV20-1	TRBD1	TRBJ2-7	TGCAGTGCTTTGGGACAGTTGAATTACTACGAGCAGTACTTC	CSALGQLNYYEQYF
NA	TRBV6-1	TRBD1	TRBJ2-6	TGTGCCAGCAGTGGGACAGGCTCTGGGGCCAACGTCCTGACTTTC	CASSGTGSGANVLTF
NA	TRBV12-3/TRBV12-4	TRBD2	TRBJ2-7	TGTGCCAGCAGTTTGGGCGGGAGGGCCTCCTACGAGCAGTACTTC	CASSLGGRASYEQYF
once	TRBV27	NA	TRBJ2-3	TGTGCCAGCAGGACAGAGATCACAGATACGCAGTATTTT	CASRTEITDTQYF
NA	TRBV4-2	TRBD2	TRBJ2-3	TGTGCCAGCAGCCACCCGGGGGGGGATACGCAGTATTTT	CASSHPGGDTQYF
NA	TRBV6-5	NA	TRBJ2-7	TGTGCCAGCAGTTACTCGGGGCCTTCCTACGAGCAGTACTTC	CASSYSGPSYEQYF
NA	TRBV9	TRBD2	TRBJ2-3	TGTGCCAGCAGCGCGACTAGCGGGAGGGGGACAGATACGCAGTATTTT	CASSATSGRGTDTQYF
once	TRBV5-4	NA	TRBJ2-1	TGTGCCATCCGGGGTGGGCGGGGTAACAATGAGCAGTTCTTC	CAIRGGRGNNEQFF
NA	TRBV9	NA	TRBJ2-7	TGTGCCAGCAGGATGGGGGGTAACTACTACGAGCAGTACTTC	CASRMGGNYYEQYF
once	TRBV12-5	NA	TRBJ2-1	TGTGCTAGTGGGTTACGACAGAATGAGCAGTTCTTC	CASGLRQNEQFF
NA	TRBV4-1	NA	TRBJ2-4	TGCGCCAGCAGCCAAGGGTGGGACAAGTACTTC	CASSQGWDKYF
NA	TRBV9	TRBD2	TRBJ2-1	TGTGCCAGCAGCCAACAGCGGGGATACAATGAGCAGTTCTTC	CASSQQRGYNEQFF
NA	TRBV29-1	NA	TRBJ1-2	TGCAGCGTCGAGGACGGGGGGAACTATGGCTACACCTTC	CSVEDGGNYGYTF
NA	TRBV27	NA	TRBJ2-3	TGTGCCAGCAGTTTACTGGACAGCGGCCCCCTTACGCAGTATTTT	CASSLLDSGPLTQYF